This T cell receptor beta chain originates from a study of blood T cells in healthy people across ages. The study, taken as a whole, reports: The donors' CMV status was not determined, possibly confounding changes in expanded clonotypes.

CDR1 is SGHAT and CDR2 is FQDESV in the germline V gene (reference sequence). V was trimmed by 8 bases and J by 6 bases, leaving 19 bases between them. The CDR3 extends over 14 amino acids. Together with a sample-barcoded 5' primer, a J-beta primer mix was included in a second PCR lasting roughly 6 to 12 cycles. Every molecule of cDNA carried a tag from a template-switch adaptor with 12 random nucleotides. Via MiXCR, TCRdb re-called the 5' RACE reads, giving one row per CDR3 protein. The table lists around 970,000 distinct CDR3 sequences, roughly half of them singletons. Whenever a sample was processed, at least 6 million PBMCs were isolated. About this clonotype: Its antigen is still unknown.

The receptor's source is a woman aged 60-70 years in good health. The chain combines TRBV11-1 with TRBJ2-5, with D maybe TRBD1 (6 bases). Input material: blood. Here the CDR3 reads CASSPTQGSKTQYF. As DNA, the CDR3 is TGTGCCAGCTCCCCCACACAGGGCTCAAAGACCCAGTACTTC.